A single sample gave rise to the 15 T cell receptor beta chains below, sequenced in a study of blood T cell repertoires in COVID-19. Data came from immunoSEQ multiplex PCR; TCRdb stores just in-frame clones and leaves some out. The sample contains roughly 200,000 clones, approximately 80% of which appear only once. The sequenced material came from peripheral blood. The receptor source for this set is a woman between 40 and 55 years old with COVID-19, enrolled during active disease.

This chain uses TRBV7-3 with TRBJ2-1; the D gene is possibly TRBD1 (5 bases). V was clipped by 1 base and J by 6 bases, with 7 bases between them. CDR3 length equals 13 residues. Germline loops: CDR1 SGHTA, CDR2 FQGTGA. The CDR3 here is CASSLIRGNEQFF. In DNA form, the CDR3 reads TGTGCCAGCAGCTTAATTAGGGGCAATGAGCAGTTCTTC.

This chain joins TRBV23-1 and TRBJ2-7; 7 bases align to TRBD1. TRBV23-1 is assigned to the ORF class and has an uncertain function. This CDR3 has 17 amino acids. The V segment lost 1 base and the J segment 1 base; nucleotides outside the gene matches: 10. The DNA of the CDR3 is TGCGCCAGCAGTCAATGGACCGACAGGGACCGGTCCTACGAGCAGTACTTC. This sequence encodes CASSQWTDRDRSYEQYF.

This clone was seen a handful of times. The chain recombines TRBV9 with TRBJ1-1, with D possibly matching TRBD1 (6 bases). Trimming removed 0 bases at V and 4 bases at J, with 13 bases between. The germline V gene encodes CDR1 SGDLS and CDR2 YYNGEE. The CDR3 is 15 amino acids. The CDR3 protein is CASSVAGGAGTEAFF. In nucleotides, the CDR3 is TGTGCCAGCAGCGTAGCGGGGGGGGCGGGCACTGAAGCTTTCTTT.

This clone was seen only a few times. The chain uses TRBV5-1 and TRBJ2-4; 7 bases map to TRBD1. The V gene end was trimmed by 3 bases and the J gene end by 0 bases; junction bases not matched to a gene: 18. From germline, CDR1 is SGHRS and CDR2 YFSETQ. The CDR3 has 20 amino acids. The CDR3 sequence is CASSSPTGALTTLAKNIQYF. The CDR3 region has the DNA TGCGCCAGCAGCTCACCAACAGGGGCCCTAACGACCCTAGCCAAAAACATTCAGTACTTC.

This chain uses TRBV4-1 with TRBJ2-7; D is possibly TRBD2 (5 bases). Trimming took 0 bases from V and 4 from J, leaving 13 bases between them. The V gene's germline CDR1 is MGHRA and CDR2 YSYEKL. CDR3 length equals 15 residues. Here the CDR3 reads CASSQEPLRDYEQYF. CDR3 bases: TGCGCCAGCAGCCAAGAGCCCCTCCGGGATTACGAGCAGTACTTC.

V is TRBV2 and J is TRBJ1-1, with 9 bases aligning to TRBD1. The length of the CDR3 is 16 residues. Germline-derived CDR1 and CDR2 are SNHLY and FYNNEI. V lost 7 bases to trimming and J lost 7 bases; unmatched junction nucleotides: 16. The CDR3 bases are TGTGCCAGCAACTATTATACCCCTACAGGGGGCGTTGAAGCTTTCTTT. It specifies CASNYYTPTGGVEAFF.

V gene TRBV27 combines with J gene TRBJ1-1, with D possibly matching TRBD1 (5 bases). Germline loops: CDR1 MNHEY, CDR2 SMNVEV (reference sequence). Trimming shortened V by 10 bases and J by 3 bases, and 12 bases separated the two germline ends. This CDR3 has 12 amino acids. CDR3 sequence: CATSGGDTEAFF. As DNA, the CDR3 is TGTGCCACCTCTGGGGGGGACACTGAAGCTTTCTTT.

The CDR3, as DNA: TGTGCCAGCAGCTCCCTGAGGTATGGCGGGGAGCTGTTTTTT. Translating gives CASSSLRYGGELFF. The rearrangement joins TRBV7-9 to TRBJ2-2, with D uncertain. Germline V gene sequence: CDR1 SEHNR, CDR2 FQNEAQ (reference sequence). The length of the CDR3 is 14 residues. Trimming pared 4 bases from V and 7 bases from J, leaving 13 bases between.

This chain connects TRBV9 to TRBJ2-7, with 9 bases matching TRBD1. Germline V gene sequence: CDR1 SGDLS, CDR2 YYNGEE. Trimming at V came to 5 bases and at J to 2 bases, leaving 8 bases not matched to a gene. The CDR3 has 15 amino acids. This CDR3 is CASRYGQGTTYEQYF. The DNA for the CDR3 is TGTGCCAGCAGGTATGGACAGGGGACCACCTACGAGCAGTACTTC.

This clone was detected a few times. The chain couples TRBV27 to TRBJ2-7; 12 bases line up with TRBD2. The germline gives CDR1 MNHEY, CDR2 SMNVEV (reference sequence). The ends lost 7 bases at V and 0 bases at J; junction bases unmatched: 4. The CDR3 consists of 15 residues. This chain's CDR3 is CASKKTSGSSYEQYF. The CDR3 DNA reads TGTGCCAGCAAGAAGACTAGCGGGAGCTCCTACGAGCAGTACTTC.

The sample holds a few counts of this clone. The genes are TRBV6-1 and TRBJ1-5; D might be TRBD1 (5 bases). This CDR3 has 16 amino acids. Trimming left V 3 bases short and J 2 bases short, with 14 bases between. Germline V gene lookup returns CDR1 MNHNS and CDR2 SASEGT. The CDR3 DNA reads as TGTGCCAGCAGTGAGCGGGAAGGGGAGGGCAATCAGCCCCAGCATTTT. Its translation is CASSEREGEGNQPQHF.

V usage is TRBV9 and J usage is TRBJ2-1; possible D gene TRBD2, 6 bases. With 0 bases removed from V and 6 bases from J, the gap between germline ends came to 10 bases. In germline, CDR1 is SGDLS, CDR2 YYNGEE. This CDR3 has 14 amino acids. The CDR3 DNA reads as TGTGCCAGCAGCGTAGTAAGCGGGTCCAATGAGCAGTTCTTC. This sequence encodes CASSVVSGSNEQFF.

This chain links TRBV29-1 with TRBJ1-2, with a weak D call TRBD1 (5 bases). This CDR3 has 13 amino acids. CDR1 is SQVTM and CDR2 is ANQGSEA in the germline V gene. V lost 6 bases and J lost 4, with 15 bases in between. The CDR3 nucleotides are TGCAGCGTCCCCCGGGACTTCCCCTATGGCTACACCTTC. This codes for CSVPRDFPYGYTF.

CDR3 protein: CASSQERGLLAKNIQYF. CDR3 DNA sequence: TGTGCCAGCAGCCAAGAACGTGGGCTTCTTGCCAAAAACATTCAGTACTTC. The chain has TRBV4-2 and TRBJ2-4; D is unclear. CDR1 and CDR2 from the germline V gene are LGHNA and YNFKEQ. This CDR3 region has 17 residues. Between the trimmed V and J ends, which lost 0 bases and 1 base, there was a span of 13 bases.

This sequence joins TRBV10-3 and TRBJ1-2; unclear D gene. The CDR3 is 15 amino acids. CDR1 and CDR2 from the germline V gene are ENHRY and SYGVKD. V was shortened by 8 bases and J by 3 bases, with 19 bases between the two germline ends. The CDR3: CAIRGRPGPDYGYTF. Here the CDR3 DNA reads TGTGCCATCCGAGGGAGGCCAGGACCGGACTATGGCTACACCTTC.